This entry concerns a single TCR beta chain. Its target antigen remains unknown. No much larger clonotype is one base removed from it; base qualities were not supplied. Participants in the prospective study were enrolled through a virtual design, were aged about 18 to 100 years, and lived in about 25 United States geographic areas. In the prospective study, participants were assigned to cohorts based on the clinical history participants reported in a screening survey and a study questionnaire. Recovered participants in ImmuneRACE Cohort 3 were defined as having two consecutive negative NP/OP PCR tests, clearance from a healthcare professional, or resolution of symptoms. Each participant in the prospective study had whole blood, serum and a nasopharyngeal or oropharyngeal swab collected by mobile phlebotomists. Additional blood draws and questionnaires over an approximately two-month period could optionally be provided by prospective study participants. Blood samples from the prospective study were shipped frozen or at room temperature prior to DNA extraction.

This sample is part of a study of blood T cell repertoires in COVID-19 (dated by TCRdb to between 2020 and 2021). A note on the overall study: Collaborator samples came from the United States, Italy and Spain and covered acute and convalescent phases of COVID-19. The prospective study material was composed of cDNA or gDNA derived from T cells, B-cell-depleted T cells, or PBMCs. Subjects who had been exposed to COVID-19, were actively infected with it, or had recovered from it provided the deeply sampled blood TCRbeta repertoires that made up the dataset. The repertoires were released in a freely available public database meant as a resource for research on the immune response to SARS-CoV-2. Samples were obtained from the ongoing ImmuneRACE study (first 160 participants) and from 1,200 or so subjects provided by 6 global collaborators. The sample metadata nearly always contained a de-identified subject ID, COVID-19 status, age in years and sex. Where available, HLA class I and class II types were taken from metadata supplied by the sample provider and were not determined by assay-based typing.

Including cysteine and phenylalanine, the CDR3 has 13 amino acids. Kept here is only the CDR3 DNA, which spans 39 bases and is read in frame from base 1. Clipping removes 6 bases from V and 6 bases from J, with 2 as the unmatched junction base count. The research as a whole found: Clinical and demographic metadata were provided uncurated, with the amount varying by source and participant.

TCRbeta CDR3 regions were amplified from genomic DNA using the immunoSEQ Assay, a bias-controlled multiplex PCR. The authors' pipeline ran thus. The number of nucleated cells in each sample was estimated by amplification of reference gene primers within the assay. To quantify the absolute abundance of each unique TCRbeta CDR3 rearrangement, sequence reads were collapsed and filtered. Productive Simpson clonality was computed per sample as the square root of Simpson's diversity index over productive rearrangements. TCRdb re-hosts the immuneACCESS table, in-frame sequences only. Its copies lack some clones; in the studies checked, an unresolved V gene accounts for under half of them, and the cause for the rest is not known. The D gene and trimming were derived from the DNA, and the V and J assignments and clone size from that table. The table for this sample lists 160,000 or so clones; 65% to 90% of them were counted only once. The leading ten clones occupy roughly 15% of the sample.

Sequencing was performed on PBMCs or T cells enriched from blood (not recorded which). The V gene is TRBV12-3 or TRBV12-4 and the J gene is TRBJ2-3, with TRBD2 matching 11 junction bases. This clonotype originated in a man aged 45 to 65 who had recovered from COVID-19. The CDR3 protein is CASRGTSGDTQYF. The sequence in DNA is TGTGCCAGCAGAGGGACTAGCGGTGATACGCAGTATTTT.